This T cell receptor (beta chain) was recovered during a study of T-cell memory formation after mild COVID-19. Points from the study as a whole: Unconfirmed was the SARS-CoV-2 specificity of second-wave clones that peaked on day 37.

The authors produced TCR alpha and TCR beta cDNA libraries with sample barcodes and UMIs by 5'RACE using constant-segment primers. One entry per CDR3 protein, called by TCRdb with MiXCR from the 5' RACE reads. Among 150,000 to 200,000 distinct CDR3 sequences listed, 11% were seen once. There are 15 residues in the CDR3. V was trimmed by 0 bases and J by 4 bases, leaving 12 bases between them. Germline V gene sequence: CDR1 LGHDT, CDR2 YNNKEL (reference sequence). With regard to this clonotype: Antigen specificity is unknown.

The J gene is TRBJ1-1, the V gene TRBV3-1; a possible D gene is TRBD1 (6 bases). Sequencing used PBMCs or a T cell subset sorted from them (not recorded which). The TCR comes from a man aged 18 to 29 who had mild COVID-19 (a few samples of this study predate the infection). Cell type and time point are not known. The CDR3 loop reads CASSQEGAGVTEAFF. CDR3 DNA: TGTGCCAGCAGCCAAGAGGGGGCAGGGGTCACTGAAGCTTTCTTT.